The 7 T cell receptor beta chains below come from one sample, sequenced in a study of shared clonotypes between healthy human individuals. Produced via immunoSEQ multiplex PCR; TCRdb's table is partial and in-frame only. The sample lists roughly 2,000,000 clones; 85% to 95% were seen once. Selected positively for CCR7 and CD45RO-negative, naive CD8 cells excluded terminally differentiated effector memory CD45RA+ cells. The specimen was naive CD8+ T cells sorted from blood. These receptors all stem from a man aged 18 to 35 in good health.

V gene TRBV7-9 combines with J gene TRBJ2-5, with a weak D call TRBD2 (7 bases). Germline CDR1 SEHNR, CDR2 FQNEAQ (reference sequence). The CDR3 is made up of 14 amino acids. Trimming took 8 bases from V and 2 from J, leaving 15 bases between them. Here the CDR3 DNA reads TGTGCCAGCCTGGGGGAGGGGGAACAAGAGACCCAGTACTTC. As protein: CASLGEGEQETQYF.

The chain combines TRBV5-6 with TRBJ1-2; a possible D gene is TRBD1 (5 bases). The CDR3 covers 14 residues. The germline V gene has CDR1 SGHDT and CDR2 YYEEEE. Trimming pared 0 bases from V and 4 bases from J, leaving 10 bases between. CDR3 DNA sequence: TGTGCCAGCAGCTTGGAAGGGGTGGCCTATGGCTACACCTTC. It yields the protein CASSLEGVAYGYTF.

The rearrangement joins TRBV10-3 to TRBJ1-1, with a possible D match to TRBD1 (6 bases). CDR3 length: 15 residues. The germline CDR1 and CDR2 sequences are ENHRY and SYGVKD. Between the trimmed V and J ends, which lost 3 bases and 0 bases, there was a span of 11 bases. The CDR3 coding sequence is TGTGCCATCAGTGATTTGGACAGCATGAACACTGAAGCTTTCTTT. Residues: CAISDLDSMNTEAFF.

As DNA, the CDR3 is TGTGCCAGTTGGTATCAGCCTTTGAGCACAGATACGCAGTATTTT. Amino acids: CASWYQPLSTDTQYF. V usage is TRBV19 and J usage is TRBJ2-3; D is uncertain. V lost 8 bases and J 0 bases, leaving 15 bases between the germline ends. The CDR3 length is 15 residues. The germline V gene encodes CDR1 LNHDA and CDR2 SQIVND (reference sequence).

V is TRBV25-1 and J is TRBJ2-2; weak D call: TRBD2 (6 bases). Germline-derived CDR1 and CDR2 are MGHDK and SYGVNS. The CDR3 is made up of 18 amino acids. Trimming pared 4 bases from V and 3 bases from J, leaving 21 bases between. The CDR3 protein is CASSGRTTPGADTGELFF. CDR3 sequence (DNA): TGTGCCAGCAGTGGGAGGACTACCCCTGGGGCCGACACCGGGGAGCTGTTTTTT.

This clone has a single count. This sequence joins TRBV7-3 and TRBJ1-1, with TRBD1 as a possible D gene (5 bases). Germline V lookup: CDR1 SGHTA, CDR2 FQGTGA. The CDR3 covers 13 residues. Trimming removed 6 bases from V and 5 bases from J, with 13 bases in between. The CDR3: CASSYNGGTEAFF. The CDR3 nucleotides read TGTGCCAGCAGTTACAACGGGGGAACTGAAGCTTTCTTT.

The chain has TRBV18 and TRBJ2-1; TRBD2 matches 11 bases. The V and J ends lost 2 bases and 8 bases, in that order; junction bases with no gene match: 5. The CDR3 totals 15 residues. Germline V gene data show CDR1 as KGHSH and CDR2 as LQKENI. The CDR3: CASSPVAGGVDEQFF. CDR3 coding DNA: TGTGCCAGCTCACCAGTAGCGGGGGGGGTCGATGAGCAGTTCTTC. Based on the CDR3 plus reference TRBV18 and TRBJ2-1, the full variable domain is NAGVMQNPRHLVRRRGQEARLRCSPMKGHSHVYWYRQLPEEGLKFMVYLQKENIIDESGMPKERFSAEFPKEGPSILRIQQVVRGDSAAYFCASSPVAGGVDEQFFGPGTRLTVL.